Listed here are 4 T cell receptor beta chains from one sample, sequenced in a study of vaccination and CD4 T cells after COVID-19. Described treatment: roughly 11-day PBMC culture with coronavirus spike peptide pools or control peptides (ViraFEST assay). Cultured CD4+ T cell DNA underwent sequencing with the Oncomine TCR Beta short-read assay. TCRdb reprocessed the PCR reads via MiXCR and lists one record per CDR3 protein. Here the sample spans about 15,000 distinct CDR3 sequences, approximately 49% being singletons. Their specific antigens are unknown. The sequencing here drew on CD4+ T cells from blood, cultured in vitro, taken before SARS-CoV-2 vaccination. The receptors shown here come from a human donor who had recovered from COVID-19.

The V and J genes are TRBV12-3 or TRBV12-4 and TRBJ1-2; D gene ambiguous. The CDR3 sequence is 13 residues long. V was shortened by 8 bases and J by 5 bases, with 15 bases between the two germline ends. The CDR3 DNA reads TGTGCCAGCGGAACGACGGTGACATATGGCTACACCTTC. This gives the protein CASGTTVTYGYTF.

This clonotype occurred a few times. The chain has TRBV6-1 and TRBJ1-2; 9 nucleotides line up with TRBD1. V shed 6 bases and J 2 bases; nucleotides not matched to a gene: 4. Germline CDR1 is MNHNS and CDR2 is SASEGT. The CDR3 loop spans 14 amino acids. This CDR3 reads CASRDRGVNYGYTF. The DNA for the CDR3 is TGTGCCAGCAGGGACAGGGGCGTGAACTATGGCTACACCTTC.

The chain joins TRBV7-9 to TRBJ1-3, with D uncertain. There are 12 residues in the CDR3. V lost 4 bases and J 6 bases, leaving 7 bases between the germline ends. Looked up from germline, CDR1 is SEHNR and CDR2 is FQNEAQ (reference sequence). This CDR3 is CASSSGLNTIYF. CDR3 nucleotide sequence: TGTGCCAGCAGCTCCGGACTAAACACCATATATTTT.

This chain joins TRBV7-2 and TRBJ1-1; no definite D call. Germline V CDR1 and CDR2: SGHTA, FQGNSA. V lost 2 bases, J lost 2 bases, and 15 bases lay in between. There are 16 residues in the CDR3. The CDR3 nucleotides read TGTGCCAGCAGCTTACTCCGAGCAGGCGGAAACACTGAAGCTTTCTTT. It is translated as CASSLLRAGGNTEAFF.